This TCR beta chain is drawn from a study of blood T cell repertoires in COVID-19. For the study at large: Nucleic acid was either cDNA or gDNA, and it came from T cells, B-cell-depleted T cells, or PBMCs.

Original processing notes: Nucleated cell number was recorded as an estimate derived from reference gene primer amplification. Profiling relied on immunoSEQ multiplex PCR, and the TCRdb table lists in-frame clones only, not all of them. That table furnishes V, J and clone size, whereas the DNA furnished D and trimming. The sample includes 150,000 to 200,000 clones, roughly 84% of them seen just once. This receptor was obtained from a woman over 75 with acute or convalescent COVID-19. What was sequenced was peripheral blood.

CDR3 nucleotide sequence: TGTGCCAGCAGTTACTCCCAGCTAGCTAACACCGGGGAGCTGTTTTTT. Amino acid sequence: CASSYSQLANTGELFF. The chain recombines TRBV6-5 with TRBJ2-2; the D gene is possibly TRBD2 (5 bases). The CDR3 consists of 16 residues. Germline CDR1 and CDR2: MNHEY and SVGAGI. V lost 0 bases and J 2 bases, leaving 10 bases between the germline ends.